This TCR beta chain was captured in a study of cytomegalovirus exposure and HLA in healthy donors. The study, taken as a whole, reports: A reported reduction in N-insertions relative to the approximately 670-donor mean was seen in an Asian-associated ancestry cluster in a later analysis. The study assumed roughly uniform donor sequencing depth for presence/absence analyses. The study designated 160 or so TCR beta chains cytomegalovirus-associated.

The CDR3 extends over 12 amino acids. From germline, CDR1 is SEHNR and CDR2 FQNEAQ (reference sequence). V was clipped by 5 bases and J by 5 bases, with 10 bases between them. Turning to this clone: Its antigen remains unidentified.

The PCR had 60 Vbeta and 13 Jbeta primers. Sequencing used immunoSEQ multiplex PCR; TCRdb keeps in-frame clones, though not all of them. The sample lists approximately 150,000 clones, roughly four fifths occurring once. The V and J genes are TRBV7-9 and TRBJ2-7; perhaps TRBD1 as D (6 bases). The source of this sequence is a man in his forties or fifties in good health and CMV-seropositive. Input material: PBMCs. The CDR3 DNA sequence: TGTGCCAGCAGCGGGACATCAAACGAGCAGTACTTC. Its protein is CASSGTSNEQYF.